The 18 T cell receptor beta chains below all came from one sample that was sequenced in a study of blood T cell repertoires in COVID-19. Assay used: immunoSEQ multiplex PCR; TCRdb lists only in-frame clones, some missing. The sample lists some 50,000 clones, roughly 84% occurring once. The sequencing input was peripheral blood. The source of these receptors is a man over 45 with acute or convalescent COVID-19.

The chain employs TRBV29-1 and TRBJ2-5; perhaps TRBD1 as D (6 bases). The CDR3 is made up of 12 amino acids. The V end was cut by 4 bases, the J end by 7 bases, with 13 bases between. CDR1 and CDR2 from the germline V gene are SQVTM and ANQGSEA. CDR3 protein: CSVGTDPWTQYF. The CDR3 DNA follows: TGCAGCGTTGGGACAGACCCTTGGACCCAGTACTTC.

The chain joins TRBV10-1 to TRBJ1-5; no clear D gene. Germline V gene lookup returns CDR1 WNHNN and CDR2 SYGVQD (reference sequence). This CDR3 contains 16 residues. V dropped 0 bases and J dropped 6 bases, with 15 bases sitting between them. The DNA of the CDR3 is TGCGCCAGCAGTGAGTCTGAGGGTATTGGTCCTCAGCCCCAGCATTTT. This translates into CASSESEGIGPQPQHF.

The sample holds a few counts of this clone. This chain connects TRBV30 to TRBJ1-2; unclear D gene. This CDR3 has 17 residues. CDR1 is GTSNPN, CDR2 SVGIG, per germline (reference sequence). V was cut by 0 bases and J by 2 bases, with 19 bases left in between. The DNA of the CDR3 is TGTGCCTGGAGTGTACGGTTAACAGCCAACATGAACTATGGCTACACCTTC. It translates to CAWSVRLTANMNYGYTF.

The chain links TRBV6-5 to TRBJ2-5; a weak D match, TRBD2 (6 bases). Germline loops: CDR1 MNHEY, CDR2 SVGAGI. This CDR3 spans 13 amino acids. Trimming cost V 7 bases and J 6 bases, with 15 bases left between them. CDR3 DNA: TGTGCCAGCACCACCGGAGGGGAAAAGACCCAGTACTTC. It translates to CASTTGGEKTQYF.

V gene TRBV25-1 combines with J gene TRBJ1-4; D gene uncertain. Germline values: CDR1 MGHDK, CDR2 SYGVNS. V was pared by 5 bases and J by 3 bases, with 13 bases between. The CDR3 has 15 amino acids. Here the CDR3 DNA reads TGTGCCAGCAGTATCGGTCGGGGTGCTAATGAAAAACTGTTTTTT. It yields the protein CASSIGRGANEKLFF.

The V and J genes are TRBV11-2 and TRBJ2-3; 8 bases align to TRBD2. V gave up 5 bases and J gave up 5 bases; unmatched junction bases: 6. The CDR3 consists of 14 residues. Germline values: CDR1 SGHAT, CDR2 FQNNGV. CDR3 in amino acids: CASSIGRAGDTQYF. The CDR3 coding sequence is TGTGCCAGCAGCATCGGGAGGGCCGGAGATACGCAGTATTTT.

The chain employs TRBV19 and TRBJ1-4; D not resolved. The germline gives CDR1 LNHDA, CDR2 SQIVND (reference sequence). V dropped 11 bases and J dropped 5 bases, with 15 bases sitting between them. This CDR3 is 13 amino acids long. Here the CDR3 reads CACARGRNEKLFF. The CDR3 DNA is TGTGCCTGTGCCCGGGGTAGAAATGAAAAACTGTTTTTT.

The V and J genes are TRBV5-4 and TRBJ2-7, with 10 nucleotides matching TRBD1. Losses at the gene ends were 4 bases for V and 5 bases for J; bases not matched to a gene: 3. Germline lookup yields CDR1 SGHNT and CDR2 YYREEE (reference sequence). The CDR3 totals 13 residues. The chain's CDR3 is CASSRGQGNEQYF. The CDR3 DNA is TGTGCCAGCAGCAGGGGACAGGGGAACGAGCAGTACTTC.

This clone was counted between two and nine times. This chain connects TRBV5-6 to TRBJ2-7, with TRBD1 matching over 10 bases. The trim removed 4 bases at V and 5 bases at J, leaving 9 bases unmatched. CDR3 length equals 15 residues. From germline, CDR1 is SGHDT and CDR2 YYEEEE. The CDR3 DNA reads TGTGCCAGCAGCCTGACAGGGGGCGCCGTCCACGAGCAGTACTTC. Its translation is CASSLTGGAVHEQYF.

The J gene is TRBJ2-1, the V gene TRBV28; maybe TRBD1 (7 bases). CDR3 size: 16 residues. The germline gives CDR1 MDHEN, CDR2 SYDVKM. With 2 bases removed from V and 1 base from J, the gap between germline ends came to 12 bases. The CDR3 region has the DNA TGTGCCAGCAGTTTAGGCCAGGGGGGATCCTACAATGAGCAGTTCTTC. This gives the protein CASSLGQGGSYNEQFF.

The J gene is TRBJ2-7, the V gene TRBV21-1; TRBD1, the table's D call, lacks a check against the DNA. TRBV21-1 is a listed pseudogene. This CDR3 spans 15 amino acids. The CDR3 bases are TGTGCCAGCAGCAAATGGGGACAGACCCCATACGAGCAGTACTTC. It is translated as CASSKWGQTPYEQYF.

The chain couples TRBV10-3 to TRBJ2-7, with a tentative D call TRBD2 (5 bases). The CDR3 loop spans 14 amino acids. V shed 8 bases and J shed 2 bases, with 16 bases lying between them. The germline V gene has CDR1 ENHRY and CDR2 SYGVKD. The CDR3, as DNA: TGTGCCATCGCGCGGGCCGTTCTACCCTACGAGCAGTACTTC. Its protein is CAIARAVLPYEQYF.

This clone occurred once. The rearrangement uses TRBV6-5 and TRBJ1-2; no definite D call. With 0 bases removed from V and 4 bases from J, the gap between germline ends came to 9 bases. CDR1 is MNHEY, CDR2 SVGAGI, per germline. This CDR3 is built from 14 residues. Here the CDR3 DNA reads TGTGCCAGCAGTTACTCGAGAGGGATCTATGGCTACACCTTC. Protein: CASSYSRGIYGYTF.

This clone was detected once. This chain joins TRBV5-1 and TRBJ1-6, with a tentative D call TRBD1 (5 bases). Trimming took 4 bases from V and 6 from J, leaving 14 bases between them. CDR3 size: 15 residues. Looked up from germline, CDR1 is SGHRS and CDR2 is YFSETQ. This CDR3 reads CASSRGQGVNSPLHF. The DNA for the CDR3 is TGCGCCAGCAGCCGTGGCCAGGGTGTTAATTCACCCCTCCACTTT.

The chain has TRBV29-1 and TRBJ1-3; D may be TRBD1 (5 bases). CDR3 size: 13 residues. Germline CDR1 SQVTM, CDR2 ANQGSEA. V gave up 7 bases and J gave up 3 bases, with 13 bases separating them. The CDR3 reads CSGRGSNGNTIYF. CDR3 in DNA: TGCAGCGGAAGGGGAAGTAATGGAAACACCATATATTTT.

This sequence joins TRBV30 and TRBJ1-3; 7 bases map to TRBD1. The CDR3 spans 13 residues. The J segment lost 0 bases and the V segment lost 6 bases, leaving 2 bases of the junction unmatched. Per germline, CDR1 GTSNPN and CDR2 SVGIG (reference sequence). CDR3 residues: CACDRDSGNTIYF. The CDR3 DNA is TGTGCCTGCGACAGGGACTCTGGAAACACCATATATTTT.

This clone was counted between two and nine times. The rearrangement joins TRBV29-1 to TRBJ2-6, with D tentatively TRBD2 (6 bases). With 6 bases removed from V and 0 bases from J, the gap between germline ends came to 12 bases. This CDR3 has 15 residues. Per germline, CDR1 SQVTM and CDR2 ANQGSEA. The CDR3 DNA sequence: TGCAGCGTGAAGGAGGGAAGCTCTGGGGCCAACGTCCTGACTTTC. Amino acids: CSVKEGSSGANVLTF.

The genes are TRBV27 and TRBJ1-2; TRBD1 agrees at 10 bases. The CDR3 is made up of 15 amino acids. Looked up from germline, CDR1 is MNHEY and CDR2 is SMNVEV (reference sequence). The junction had 9 bases not matched to a gene; V was cut back by 6 bases and J by 5 bases. This chain's CDR3 is CASRTGQGTFYGYTF. The CDR3 DNA sequence: TGTGCCAGCAGAACGGGACAGGGGACGTTTTATGGCTACACCTTC.